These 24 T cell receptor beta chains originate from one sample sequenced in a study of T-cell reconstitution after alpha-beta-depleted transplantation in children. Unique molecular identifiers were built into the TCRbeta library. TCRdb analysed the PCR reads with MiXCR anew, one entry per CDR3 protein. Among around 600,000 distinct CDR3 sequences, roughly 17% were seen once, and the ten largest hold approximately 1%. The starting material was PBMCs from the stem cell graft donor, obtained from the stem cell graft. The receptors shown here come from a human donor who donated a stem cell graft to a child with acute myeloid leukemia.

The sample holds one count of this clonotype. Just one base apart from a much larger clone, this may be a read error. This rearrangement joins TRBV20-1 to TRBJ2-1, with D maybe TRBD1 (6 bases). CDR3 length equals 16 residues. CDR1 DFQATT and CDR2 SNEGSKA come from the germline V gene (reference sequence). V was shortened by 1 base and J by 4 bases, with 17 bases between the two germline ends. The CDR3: CSARGPQGGGYNEQFF. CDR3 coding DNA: TGCAGTGCTAGAGGGCCACAAGGGGGTGGGTACAATGAGCAGTTCTTC.

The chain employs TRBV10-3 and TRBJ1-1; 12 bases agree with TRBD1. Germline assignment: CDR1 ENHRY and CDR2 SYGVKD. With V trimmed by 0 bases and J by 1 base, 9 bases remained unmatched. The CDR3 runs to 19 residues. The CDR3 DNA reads TGTGCCATCAGTGAGTCGAGCCGGGACAGGGGGCTCCGGAACACTGAAGCTTTCTTT. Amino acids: CAISESSRDRGLRNTEAFF.

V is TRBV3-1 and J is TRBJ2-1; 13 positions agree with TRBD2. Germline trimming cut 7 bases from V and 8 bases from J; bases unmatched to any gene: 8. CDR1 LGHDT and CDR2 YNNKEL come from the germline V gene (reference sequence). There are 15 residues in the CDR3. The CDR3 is CASTRLAGGSDEQFF. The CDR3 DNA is TGTGCCAGCACCCGACTAGCGGGGGGATCGGATGAGCAGTTCTTC.

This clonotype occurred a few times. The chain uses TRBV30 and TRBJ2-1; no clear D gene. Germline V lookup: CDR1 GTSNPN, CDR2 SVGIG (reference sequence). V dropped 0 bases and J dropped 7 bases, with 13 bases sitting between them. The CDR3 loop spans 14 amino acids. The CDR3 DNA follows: TGTGCCTGGAGTGTAGGGCCAGCGAGAAATGAGCAGTTCTTC. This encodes CAWSVGPARNEQFF.

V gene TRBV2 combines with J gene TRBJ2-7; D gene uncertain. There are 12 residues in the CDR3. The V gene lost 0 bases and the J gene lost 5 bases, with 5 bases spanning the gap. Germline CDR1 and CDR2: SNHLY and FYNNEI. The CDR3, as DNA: TGTGCCAGCAGTGAAGCGCGAAACGAGCAGTACGTC. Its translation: CASSEARNEQYV.

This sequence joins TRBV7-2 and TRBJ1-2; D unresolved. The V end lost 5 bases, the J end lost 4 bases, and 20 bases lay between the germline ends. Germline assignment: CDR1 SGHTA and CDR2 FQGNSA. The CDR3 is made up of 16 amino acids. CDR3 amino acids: CASSPQTRADGYGYTF. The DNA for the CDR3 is TGTGCCAGCAGCCCCCAAACCAGAGCAGACGGCTATGGCTACACCTTC. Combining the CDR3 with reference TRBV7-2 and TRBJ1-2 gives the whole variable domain GAGVSQSPSNKVTEKGKDVELRCDPISGHTALYWYRQSLGQGLEFLIYFQGNSAPDKSGLPSDRFSAERTGGSVSTLTIQRTQQEDSAVYLCASSPQTRADGYGYTFGSGTRLTVV.

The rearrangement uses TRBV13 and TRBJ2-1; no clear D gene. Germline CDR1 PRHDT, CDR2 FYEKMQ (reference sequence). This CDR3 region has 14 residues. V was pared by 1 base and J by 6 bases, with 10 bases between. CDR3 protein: CASSLVVHSNEQFF. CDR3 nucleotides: TGTGCCAGCAGCTTAGTAGTCCACTCCAATGAGCAGTTCTTC. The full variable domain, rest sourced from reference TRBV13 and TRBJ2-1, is AAGVIQSPRHLIKEKRETATLKCYPIPRHDTVYWYQQGPGQDPQFLISFYEKMQSDKGSIPDRFSAQQFSDYHSELNMSSLELGDSALYFCASSLVVHSNEQFFGPGTRLTVL.

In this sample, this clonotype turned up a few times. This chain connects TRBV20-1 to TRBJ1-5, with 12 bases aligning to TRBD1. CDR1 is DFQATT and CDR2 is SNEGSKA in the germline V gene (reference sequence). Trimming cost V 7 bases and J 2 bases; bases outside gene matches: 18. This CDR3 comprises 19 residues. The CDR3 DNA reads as TGCAGTGTGGGTCCAAGGGACAGGGGGCGACGGTCTGGCAATCAGCCCCAGCATTTT. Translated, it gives CSVGPRDRGRRSGNQPQHF.

CDR3 in DNA: TGTGCCAGCAGCTTCGGAGACAGGGCACAAAGCTCCTACAATGAGCAGTTCTTC. Encoded protein: CASSFGDRAQSSYNEQFF. The genes are TRBV5-6 and TRBJ2-1; 7 bases are a match to TRBD1. V trimming: 2 bases; J trimming: 0 bases; junction bases outside the gene matches: 11. This CDR3 spans 18 amino acids. CDR1 is SGHDT and CDR2 is YYEEEE in the germline V gene. The entire variable domain, with the rest obtained from reference TRBV5-6 and TRBJ2-1, is as follows: DAGVTQSPTHLIKTRGQQVTLRCSPKSGHDTVSWYQQALGQGPQFIFQYYEEEERQRGNFPDRFSGHQFPNYSSELNVNALLLGDSALYLCASSFGDRAQSSYNEQFFGPGTRLTVL.

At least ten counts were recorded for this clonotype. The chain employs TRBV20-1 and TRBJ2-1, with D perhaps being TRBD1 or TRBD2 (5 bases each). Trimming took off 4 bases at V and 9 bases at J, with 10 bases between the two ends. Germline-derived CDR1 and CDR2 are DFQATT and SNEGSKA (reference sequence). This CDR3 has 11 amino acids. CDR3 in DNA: TGCAGTGCTATGAGGGACGGTGAGCAGTTCTTC. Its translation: CSAMRDGEQFF.

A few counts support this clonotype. The CDR3: CASRGGTGVNQPQHF. CDR3 DNA: TGTGCCAGTCGTGGGGGGACAGGCGTCAATCAGCCCCAGCATTTT. The J gene is TRBJ1-5, the V gene TRBV7-2; 8 bases map to TRBD1. CDR1 SGHTA and CDR2 FQGNSA come from the germline V gene. V dropped 9 bases and J dropped 3; count of bases not matched to a gene: 10. This CDR3 is built from 15 residues.

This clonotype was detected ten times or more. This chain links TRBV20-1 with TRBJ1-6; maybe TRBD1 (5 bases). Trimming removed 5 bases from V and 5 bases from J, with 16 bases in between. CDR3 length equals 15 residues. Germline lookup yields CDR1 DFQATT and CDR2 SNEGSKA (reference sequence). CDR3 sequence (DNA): TGCAGTGCTCTCCTCGACAGCAGGAATAATTCACCCCTCCACTTT. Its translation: CSALLDSRNNSPLHF.

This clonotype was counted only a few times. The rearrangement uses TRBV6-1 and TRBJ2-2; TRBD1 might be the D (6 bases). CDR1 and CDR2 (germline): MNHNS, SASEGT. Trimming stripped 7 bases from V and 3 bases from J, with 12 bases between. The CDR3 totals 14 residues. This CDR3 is CASTGTRYTGELFF. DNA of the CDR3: TGTGCCAGCACTGGGACAAGATACACCGGGGAGCTGTTTTTT.

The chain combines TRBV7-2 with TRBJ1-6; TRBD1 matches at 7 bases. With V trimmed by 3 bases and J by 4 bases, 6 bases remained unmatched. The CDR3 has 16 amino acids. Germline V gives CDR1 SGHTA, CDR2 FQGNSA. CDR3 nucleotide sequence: TGTGCCAGCAGCTTGACACCGACAGGGTATAATTCACCCCTCCACTTT. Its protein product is CASSLTPTGYNSPLHF.

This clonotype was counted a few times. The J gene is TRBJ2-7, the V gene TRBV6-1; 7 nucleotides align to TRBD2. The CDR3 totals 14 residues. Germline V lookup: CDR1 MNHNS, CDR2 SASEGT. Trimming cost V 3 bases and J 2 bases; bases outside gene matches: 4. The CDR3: CASSEWLAAYEQYV. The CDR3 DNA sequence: TGTGCCAGCAGTGAGTGGCTAGCGGCCTACGAGCAGTACGTC.

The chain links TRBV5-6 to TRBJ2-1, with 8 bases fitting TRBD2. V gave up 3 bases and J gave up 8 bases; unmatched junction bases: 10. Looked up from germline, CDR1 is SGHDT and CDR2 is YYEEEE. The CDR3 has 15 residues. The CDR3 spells CASSWGLVLSHEQFF. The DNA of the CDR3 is TGTGCCAGCAGCTGGGGACTAGTGTTATCCCATGAGCAGTTCTTC.

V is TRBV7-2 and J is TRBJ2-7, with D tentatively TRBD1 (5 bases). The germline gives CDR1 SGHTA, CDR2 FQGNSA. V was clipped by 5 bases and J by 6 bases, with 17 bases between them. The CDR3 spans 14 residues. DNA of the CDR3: TGTGCCAGCAGCCGAACAGGCCCTAGTCGCGAGCAGTACGTC. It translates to CASSRTGPSREQYV.

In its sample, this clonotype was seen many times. CDR3 in DNA: TGCAGTGCTAGATTACCTGGGCAGGCGATAACCAAAGAGACCCAGTACTTC. Its protein is CSARLPGQAITKETQYF. The rearrangement uses TRBV20-1 and TRBJ2-5; D remains ambiguous. Per germline, CDR1 DFQATT and CDR2 SNEGSKA (reference sequence). Trimming cost V 2 bases and J 3 bases, with 22 bases left between them. This CDR3 region has 17 residues.

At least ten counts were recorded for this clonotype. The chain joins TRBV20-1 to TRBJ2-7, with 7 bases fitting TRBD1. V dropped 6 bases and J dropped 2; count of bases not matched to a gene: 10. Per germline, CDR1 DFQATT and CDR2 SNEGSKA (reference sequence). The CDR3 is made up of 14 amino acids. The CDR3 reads CSARQGRGPYEQYF. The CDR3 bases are TGCAGTGCCAGACAGGGCAGGGGCCCCTACGAGCAGTACTTC.

The CDR3: CASSTTGTGTYEQYV. The CDR3 DNA reads TGTGCCAGCAGCACAACCGGGACAGGGACCTACGAGCAGTACGTC. The V and J genes are TRBV28 and TRBJ2-7; TRBD1 aligns across 9 bases. V gave up 6 bases and J gave up 2 bases; unmatched junction bases: 8. Germline V lookup: CDR1 MDHEN, CDR2 SYDVKM. The CDR3 loop spans 15 amino acids.

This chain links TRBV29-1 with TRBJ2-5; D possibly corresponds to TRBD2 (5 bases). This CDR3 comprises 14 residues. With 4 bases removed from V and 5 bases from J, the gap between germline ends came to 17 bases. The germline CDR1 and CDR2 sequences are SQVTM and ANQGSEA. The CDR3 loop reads CSVVVPRTGETQYF. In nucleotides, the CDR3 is TGCAGCGTTGTGGTTCCCAGGACGGGGGAGACCCAGTACTTC. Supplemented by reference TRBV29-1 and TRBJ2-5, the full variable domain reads SAVISQKPSRDICQRGTSLTIQCQVDSQVTMMFWYRQQPGQSLTLIATANQGSEATYESGFVIDKFPISRPNLTFSTLTVSNMSPEDSSIYLCSVVVPRTGETQYFGPGTRLLVL.

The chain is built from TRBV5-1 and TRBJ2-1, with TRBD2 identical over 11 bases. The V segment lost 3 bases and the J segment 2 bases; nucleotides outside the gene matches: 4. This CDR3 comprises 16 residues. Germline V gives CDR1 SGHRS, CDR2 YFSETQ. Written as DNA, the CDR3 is TGCGCCAGCAGCTCCCTGACTAGCGGGGCCTACAATGAGCAGTTCTTC. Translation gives CASSSLTSGAYNEQFF.

The CDR3 here is CSAIPTGTALTDTQYF. In nucleotides, the CDR3 is TGCAGTGCCATACCTACCGGGACGGCCCTCACAGATACGCAGTATTTT. V is TRBV20-1 and J is TRBJ2-3; perhaps D is TRBD1 or TRBD2 (5 bases each). This CDR3 comprises 16 residues. Germline V lookup: CDR1 DFQATT, CDR2 SNEGSKA (reference sequence). Trimming stripped 6 bases from V and 2 bases from J, with 21 bases between.

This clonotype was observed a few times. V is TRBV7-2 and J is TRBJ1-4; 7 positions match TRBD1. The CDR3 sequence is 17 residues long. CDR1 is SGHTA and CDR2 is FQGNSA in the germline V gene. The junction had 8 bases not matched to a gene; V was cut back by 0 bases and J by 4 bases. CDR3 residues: CASSLATRTGLNEKLFF. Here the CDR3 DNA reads TGTGCCAGCAGCTTAGCTACTCGGACAGGCCTTAATGAAAAACTGTTTTTT.